This TCR beta chain was recovered during a study of shared clonotypes between healthy human individuals. Overall study context: A couple of women and three men aged 18 to 49 made up the donors.

The germline V gene encodes CDR1 MNHEY and CDR2 SVGAGI. The V gene lost 7 bases and the J gene lost 3 bases, with 16 bases spanning the gap. The CDR3 consists of 14 residues. Points from the study as a whole: Estimated richness values were generally larger in naive subsets than in memory subsets. Some naive CD4 clonotypes, roughly 4.5%, turned up in common across several donors.

Comments on this clone: The antigen remains undetermined.

Clones were sequenced by immunoSEQ multiplex PCR, and TCRdb holds only the in-frame ones, with some missing. This repertoire shows approximately 640,000 clones, about 90% found once; its top ten account for around a third. The chain joins TRBV6-5 to TRBJ2-7; D possibly corresponds to TRBD2 (6 bases). This TCR was recovered from a man between 18 and 35 years old in good health. Some clones in this sample may be carry-over from other donors' samples. Sample: memory CD8+ T cells from PBMCs. Noted subset: CD45RO+ cells pooled with CCR7-negative TemRA cells. The CDR3 is CASTEGRGFYEQYF. The CDR3 DNA follows: TGTGCCAGCACCGAGGGACGGGGGTTCTACGAGCAGTACTTC.